This TCR beta chain appears in the sequencing data of a study of blood T cell repertoires in COVID-19. The CDR3 runs 15 residues. Trimming took off 3 bases at V and 5 bases at J, with 16 bases between the two ends. Germline V gives CDR1 KGHSH, CDR2 LQKENI. Only in-frame clones appear in the TCRdb table, and some are missing; sequencing was by immunoSEQ multiplex PCR. The sample has 55,000 to 75,000 clones, 87% seen once; the top ten hold approximately 8.3%. The clonotype originates from a man aged 45-65 years with active COVID-19. Sequences were obtained from peripheral blood. V is TRBV18 and J is TRBJ1-2; D possibly corresponds to TRBD1 (6 bases). The CDR3 DNA reads TGTGCCAGCTCACCCTCGACAGGCGGTATTTATGGCTACACCTTC. This codes for CASSPSTGGIYGYTF.